The 3 T cell receptor beta chains given below trace back to one sample, sequenced in a study of Ad26.COV2.S vaccination and SARS-CoV-2 variants (TCRdb year 2021). Receptor libraries were prepared by the immunoSEQ multiplex PCR assay. Held by TCRdb, this immuneACCESS table contains in-frame sequences only and omits some clones. Under half of the omission traces to an unresolved V gene where checked; the cause of the rest is unknown. The sample table shows 430,000 or so clones, and 75% to 95% are seen once. The top ten constitute over 9% of the sample. In light of the paper, this sample's treatment or condition label describes: over 15 received Ad26.COV2.S at low or high dose, single or two shots; about five received placebo; per-sample allocation not given. For vaccine and placebo recipients, repertoires were sequenced using samples collected on day 63 after the first injection. The source was peripheral blood, collected in a trial of Ad26.COV2.S vaccine versus placebo. The receptor set was obtained from a person between 18 and 60 years old who received the Ad26.COV2.S COVID-19 vaccine or a placebo.

This chain uses TRBV28 with TRBJ2-3, with 8 bases lining up with TRBD2. The V gene's germline CDR1 is MDHEN and CDR2 SYDVKM. This CDR3 has 14 amino acids. V shed 7 bases, J shed 4 bases, and the junction held 7 bases outside the gene matches. CDR3 protein: CASTSGGGSDTQYF. The CDR3 nucleotides are TGTGCCAGCACGAGCGGGGGAGGGTCAGATACGCAGTATTTT.

In DNA form, the CDR3 reads TGTGCCAGCAGCTTAAGGCTAGCGGGAGAAAAGACCCAGTACTTC. Protein: CASSLRLAGEKTQYF. The chain uses TRBV7-9 and TRBJ2-5; 10 nucleotides agree with TRBD2. Germline V CDR1 and CDR2: SEHNR, FQNEAQ (reference sequence). After removal of 2 bases from V and 6 bases from J, the junction contained 6 bases not matched to a gene. This CDR3 has 15 residues.

The CDR3 coding sequence is TGCGCCAGCAGCTTGGGGATAGCGGGAGCCCCCCAGTTCTTC. Translating it yields CASSLGIAGAPQFF. V and J are TRBV5-1 and TRBJ2-1; 9 bases are shared with TRBD2. CDR1 and CDR2 (germline): SGHRS, YFSETQ. The CDR3 has 14 residues. With V trimmed by 0 bases and J by 13 bases, 8 bases remained unmatched. The variable domain in full, with the rest retrieved from reference TRBV5-1 and TRBJ2-1, is KAGVTQTPRYLIKTRGQQVTLSCSPISGHRSVSWYQQTPGQGLQFLFEYFSETQRNKGNFPGRFSGRQFSNSRSEMNVSTLELGDSALYLCASSLGIAGAPQFFGPGTRLTVL.